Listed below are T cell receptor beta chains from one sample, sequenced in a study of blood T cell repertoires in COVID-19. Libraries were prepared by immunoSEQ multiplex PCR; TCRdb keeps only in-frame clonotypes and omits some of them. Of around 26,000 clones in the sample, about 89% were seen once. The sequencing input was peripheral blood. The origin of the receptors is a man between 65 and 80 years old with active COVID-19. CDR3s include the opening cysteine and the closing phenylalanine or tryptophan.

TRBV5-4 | CASRSGQMVFNYGYTF
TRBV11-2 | CASSLGDRPIQETQYF
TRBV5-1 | CASSLSGDRAYEQYF
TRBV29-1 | CSAADGLGTDTQYF
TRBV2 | CASSSGTFAYGYTF
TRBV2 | CASRDHRDLNTEAFF
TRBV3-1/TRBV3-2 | CASSQEDRAGDEQYF
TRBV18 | CASSPRQGTNSPLHF
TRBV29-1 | CSVEDLGGQFF
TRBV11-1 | CASSPGQGMNTEAFF
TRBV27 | CASSPRQGLGTDTQYF
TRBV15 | CATSAGTGIPPYEQYF
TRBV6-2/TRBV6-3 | CASSLRQGGGVNTEAFF
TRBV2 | CASSQQGYQPQHF
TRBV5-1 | CASSSALEETQYF
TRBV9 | CASSVDSYYGYTF
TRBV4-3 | CASSQDYRTGANVLTF
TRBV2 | CASSGTNNEKLFF
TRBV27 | CASSGTGNNYGYTF
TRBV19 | CASSNLRSSPEAFF
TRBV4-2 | CASSLQGGNEKLFF
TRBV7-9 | CASSFLAGGRGEQYF
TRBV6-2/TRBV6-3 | CASSYTGLAGENEQFF
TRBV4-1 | CASSQQGLADTDTQYF
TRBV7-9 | CASSLERRSSGNTIYF
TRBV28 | CASSFLQGPTDTQYF
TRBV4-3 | CASSQTSRSTYEQYF
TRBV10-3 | CAISDSRTYEQYF
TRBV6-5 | CASRDGQGEAFF
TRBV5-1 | CASSPGGVPYEQYF
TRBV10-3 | CAISGAGHQPQHF
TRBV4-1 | CASSQVRASYEQYF
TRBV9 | CASSAGQGGNYGYTF
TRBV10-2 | CASSWELTSRANVLTF
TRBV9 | CASSVTSGGAQETQYF
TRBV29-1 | CSVVHPPGTDTQYF
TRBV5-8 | CASSPGGADQPQHF
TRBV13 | CASSSPGTLFYEQYF
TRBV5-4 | CASRPDLGLAYGYTF
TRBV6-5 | CASGWTGTSYEQYF
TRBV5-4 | CASSSPGSGNTIYF
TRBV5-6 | CASSYRAGANVLTF
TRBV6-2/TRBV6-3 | CASSTGGVRYTEAFF
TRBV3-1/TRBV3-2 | CASSQGRGTEAFF
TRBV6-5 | CASTTGANTGELFF
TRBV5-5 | CASSPPGSGNTIYF
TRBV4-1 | CASSQELAGTAKNIQYF
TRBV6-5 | CASSLASGFSTDTQYF
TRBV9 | CASSPLGGGDTQYF
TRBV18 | CASSPPNKDGVGTQYF
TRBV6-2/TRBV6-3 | CASSHRGNTEAFF
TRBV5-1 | CASSLALYNEQFF